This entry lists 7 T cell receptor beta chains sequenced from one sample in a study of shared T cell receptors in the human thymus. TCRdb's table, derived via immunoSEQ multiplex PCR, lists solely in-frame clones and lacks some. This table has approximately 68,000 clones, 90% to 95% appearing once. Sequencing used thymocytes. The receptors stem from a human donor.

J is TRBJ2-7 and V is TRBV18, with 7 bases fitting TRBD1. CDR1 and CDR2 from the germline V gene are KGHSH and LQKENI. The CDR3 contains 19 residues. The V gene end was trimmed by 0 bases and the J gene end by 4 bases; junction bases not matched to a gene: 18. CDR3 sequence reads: CASSPPPLRQGIVVYEQYF. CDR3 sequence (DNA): TGTGCCAGCTCACCACCCCCCTTACGACAGGGTATCGTCGTGTACGAGCAGTACTTC.

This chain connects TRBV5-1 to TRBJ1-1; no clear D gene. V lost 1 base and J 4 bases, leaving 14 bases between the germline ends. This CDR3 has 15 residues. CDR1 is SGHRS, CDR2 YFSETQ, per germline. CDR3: CASSLPDGLGTEAFF. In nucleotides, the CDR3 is TGCGCCAGCAGCTTGCCGGATGGTTTGGGCACTGAAGCTTTCTTT.

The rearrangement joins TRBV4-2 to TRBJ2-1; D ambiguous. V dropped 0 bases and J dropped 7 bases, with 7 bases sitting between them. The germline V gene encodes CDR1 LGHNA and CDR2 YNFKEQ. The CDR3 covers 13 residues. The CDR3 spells CASSQDKSNEQFF. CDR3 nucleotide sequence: TGTGCCAGCAGCCAAGATAAATCTAATGAGCAGTTCTTC.

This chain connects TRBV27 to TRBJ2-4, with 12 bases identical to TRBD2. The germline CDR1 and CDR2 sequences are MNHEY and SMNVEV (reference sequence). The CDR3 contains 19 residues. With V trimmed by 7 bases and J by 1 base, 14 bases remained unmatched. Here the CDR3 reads CASTQTSGGLSRAKNIQYF. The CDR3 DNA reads TGTGCCAGCACCCAGACTAGCGGGGGACTGAGTAGGGCCAAAAACATTCAGTACTTC.

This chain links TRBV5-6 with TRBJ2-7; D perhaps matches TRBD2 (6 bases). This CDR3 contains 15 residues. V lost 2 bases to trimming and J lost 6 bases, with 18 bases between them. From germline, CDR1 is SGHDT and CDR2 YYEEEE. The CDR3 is CASSFRLDSACEQYF. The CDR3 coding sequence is TGTGCCAGCAGCTTTCGACTAGATAGCGCATGCGAGCAGTACTTC.

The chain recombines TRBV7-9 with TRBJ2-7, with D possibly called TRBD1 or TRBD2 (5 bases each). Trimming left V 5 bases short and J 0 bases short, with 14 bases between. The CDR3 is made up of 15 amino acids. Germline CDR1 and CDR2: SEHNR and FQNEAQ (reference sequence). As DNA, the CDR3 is TGTGCCAGCAGCGCCCGGGACGGGACCTCCTACGAGCAGTACTTC. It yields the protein CASSARDGTSYEQYF.

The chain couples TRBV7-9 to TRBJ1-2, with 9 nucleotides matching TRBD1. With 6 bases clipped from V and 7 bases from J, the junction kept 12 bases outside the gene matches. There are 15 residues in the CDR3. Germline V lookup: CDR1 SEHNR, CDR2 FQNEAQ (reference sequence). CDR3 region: CASRKGQGIMSGYTF. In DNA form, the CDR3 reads TGTGCCAGCAGGAAGGGACAGGGCATCATGTCTGGCTACACCTTC.